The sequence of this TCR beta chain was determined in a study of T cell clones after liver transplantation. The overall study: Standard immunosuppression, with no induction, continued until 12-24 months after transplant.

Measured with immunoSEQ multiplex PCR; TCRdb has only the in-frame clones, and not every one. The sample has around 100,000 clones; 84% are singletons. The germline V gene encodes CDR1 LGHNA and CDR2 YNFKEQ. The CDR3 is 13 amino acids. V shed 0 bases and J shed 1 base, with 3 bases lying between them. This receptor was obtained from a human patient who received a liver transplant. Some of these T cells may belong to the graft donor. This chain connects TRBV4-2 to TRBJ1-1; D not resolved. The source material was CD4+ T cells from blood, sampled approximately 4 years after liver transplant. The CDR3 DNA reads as TGTGCCAGCAGCCAAGAAGCGAACACTGAAGCTTTCTTT. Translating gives CASSQEANTEAFF.